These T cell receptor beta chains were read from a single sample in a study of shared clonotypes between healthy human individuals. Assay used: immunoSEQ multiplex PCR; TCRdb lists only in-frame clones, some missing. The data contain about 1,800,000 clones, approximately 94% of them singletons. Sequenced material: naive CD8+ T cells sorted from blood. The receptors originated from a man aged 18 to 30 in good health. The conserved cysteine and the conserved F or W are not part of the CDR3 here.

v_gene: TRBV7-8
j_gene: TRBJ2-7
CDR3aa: ASSSGRTLPYEQY

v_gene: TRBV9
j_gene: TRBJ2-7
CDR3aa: ASSAGTYEQY

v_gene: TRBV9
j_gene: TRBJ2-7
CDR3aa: ASSPPGTGSYEQY

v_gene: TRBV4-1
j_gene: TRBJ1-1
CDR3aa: ASSQDLEDEAF

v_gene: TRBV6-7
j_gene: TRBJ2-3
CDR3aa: ASSYHFRGTDTQY

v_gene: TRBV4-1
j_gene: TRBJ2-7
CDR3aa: ASSQGRGGYEQY

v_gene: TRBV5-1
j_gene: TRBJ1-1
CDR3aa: ASSLGVHTEAF

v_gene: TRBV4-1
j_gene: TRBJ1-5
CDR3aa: ASSQDQGRLSGTQH

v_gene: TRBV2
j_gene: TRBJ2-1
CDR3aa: ASSEAQWSERDDYNEQF

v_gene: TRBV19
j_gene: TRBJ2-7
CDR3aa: ASSIVSGYEQY

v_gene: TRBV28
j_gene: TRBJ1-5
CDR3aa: ASSSPPGSDQPQH

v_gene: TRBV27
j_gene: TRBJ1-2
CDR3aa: ASSFPGGSGYT

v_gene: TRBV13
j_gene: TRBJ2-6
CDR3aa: ASSLGSSGANVLT

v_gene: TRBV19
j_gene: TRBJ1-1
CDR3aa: ASSIDPYGNTEAF

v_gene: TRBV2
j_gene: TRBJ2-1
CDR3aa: ASSEAGRLSYNEQF

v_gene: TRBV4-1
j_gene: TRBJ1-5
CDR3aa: ASSQDPLSQPQH

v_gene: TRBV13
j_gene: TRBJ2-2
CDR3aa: ASSLLRVRETGELF

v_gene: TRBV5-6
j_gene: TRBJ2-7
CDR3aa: ASSGTSGSYEQY

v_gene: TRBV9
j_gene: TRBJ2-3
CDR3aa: ASSDGGAGDTQY

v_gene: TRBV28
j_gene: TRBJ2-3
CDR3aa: ATTPVRGWLSSTDTQY

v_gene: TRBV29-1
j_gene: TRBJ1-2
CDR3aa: SVKGLSYGYT